This T cell receptor (beta chain) was captured by sequencing in a study of blood T cell repertoires in COVID-19. V was clipped by 4 bases and J by 0 bases, with 8 bases between them. CDR1 SGHRS and CDR2 YFSETQ come from the germline V gene. The CDR3 is 13 amino acids. Here immunoSEQ multiplex PCR was the method, and the copy in TCRdb shows in-frame clones only, minus some. The sample has roughly 55,000 clones; around 77% are singletons. The rearrangement uses TRBV5-1 and TRBJ2-7; D might be TRBD1 (5 bases). Source material: peripheral blood. This receptor was obtained from a man aged 55-75 years with acute or convalescent COVID-19. The CDR3, as DNA: TGCGCCAGCAGCCAAGGACACTCCTACGAGCAGTACTTC. This codes for CASSQGHSYEQYF.